The entry that follows covers one TCR beta chain sequence. This record comes from a study of blood T cell repertoires in COVID-19. In the study overall: Samples representing acute and convalescent COVID-19 were sourced from the United States, Italy and Spain. From T cells, B-cell-depleted T cells, or PBMCs came the material, which was cDNA or gDNA.

In the original workflow: Estimated nucleated cell counts came from reference gene primer amplification. Clones were sequenced by immunoSEQ multiplex PCR, and TCRdb holds only the in-frame ones, with some missing. V and J calls and clone size follow that table, whereas D and trimming were derived from the DNA. The sample has around 260,000 clones; 65% to 90% are singletons. The CDR3 loop spans 15 amino acids. J was trimmed by 5 bases and V by 2 bases; bases with no gene match: 5. Germline V gene data show CDR1 as LNHDA and CDR2 as SQIVND (reference sequence). The specimen was peripheral blood. The V and J genes are TRBV19 and TRBJ2-1, with 8 bases that match TRBD2. The sequence derives from a human donor in a cohort sampled during active COVID-19. CDR3: CASSINGRDNNEQFF. The DNA of the CDR3 is TGTGCCAGTAGTATAAACGGGAGGGACAACAATGAGCAGTTCTTC.